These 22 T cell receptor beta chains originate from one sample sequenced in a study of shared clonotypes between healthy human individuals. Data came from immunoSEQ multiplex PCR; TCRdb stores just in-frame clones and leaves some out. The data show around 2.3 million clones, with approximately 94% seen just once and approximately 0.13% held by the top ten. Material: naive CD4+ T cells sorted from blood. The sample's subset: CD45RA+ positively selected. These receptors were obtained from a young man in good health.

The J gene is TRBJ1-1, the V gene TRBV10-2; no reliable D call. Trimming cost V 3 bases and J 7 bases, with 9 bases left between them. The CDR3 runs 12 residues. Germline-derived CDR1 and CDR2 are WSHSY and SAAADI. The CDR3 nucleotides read TGCGCCAGCAGTGACCCGGAGGGTGAAGCTTTCTTT. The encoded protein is CASSDPEGEAFF.

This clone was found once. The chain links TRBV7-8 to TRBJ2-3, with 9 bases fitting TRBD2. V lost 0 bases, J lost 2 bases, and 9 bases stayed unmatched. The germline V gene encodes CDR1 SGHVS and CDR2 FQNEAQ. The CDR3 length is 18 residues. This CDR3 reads CASSLALVGLAFTDTQYF. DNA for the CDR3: TGTGCCAGCAGCTTAGCGCTAGTGGGACTAGCATTCACAGATACGCAGTATTTT.

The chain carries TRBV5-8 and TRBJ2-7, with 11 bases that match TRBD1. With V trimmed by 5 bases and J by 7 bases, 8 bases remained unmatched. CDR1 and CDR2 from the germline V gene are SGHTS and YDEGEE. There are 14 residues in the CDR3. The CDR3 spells CASRLGQGAGEQYF. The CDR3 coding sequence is TGTGCCAGCAGACTCGGACAGGGGGCGGGGGAGCAGTACTTC. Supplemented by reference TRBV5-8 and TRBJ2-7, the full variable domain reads EAGVTQSPTHLIKTRGQQATLRCSPISGHTSVYWYQQALGLGLQFLLWYDEGEERNRGNFPPRFSGRQFPNYSSELNVNALELEDSALYLCASRLGQGAGEQYFGPGTRLTVT.

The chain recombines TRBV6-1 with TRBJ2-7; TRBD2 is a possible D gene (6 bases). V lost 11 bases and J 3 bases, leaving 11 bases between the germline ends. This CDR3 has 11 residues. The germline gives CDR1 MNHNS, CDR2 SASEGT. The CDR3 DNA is TGTGCCGGGGGACTGAACTACGAGCAGTACTTC. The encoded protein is CAGGLNYEQYF.

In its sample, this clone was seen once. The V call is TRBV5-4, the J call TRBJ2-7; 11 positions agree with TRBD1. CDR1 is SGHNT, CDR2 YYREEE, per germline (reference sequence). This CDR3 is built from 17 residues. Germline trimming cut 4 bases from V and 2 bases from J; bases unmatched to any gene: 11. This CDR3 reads CASSLKTPGQGAYEQYF. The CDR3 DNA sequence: TGTGCCAGCAGCCTAAAAACCCCGGGACAGGGGGCCTACGAGCAGTACTTC. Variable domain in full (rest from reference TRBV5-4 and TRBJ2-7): ETGVTQSPTHLIKTRGQQVTLRCSSQSGHNTVSWYQQALGQGPQFIFQYYREEENGRGNFPPRFSGLQFPNYSSELNVNALELDDSALYLCASSLKTPGQGAYEQYFGPGTRLTVT.

CDR3 protein: CASSGGQGLGYTF. The CDR3 DNA is TGTGCCAGCAGTGGGGGACAGGGACTTGGCTACACCTTC. The chain couples TRBV6-1 to TRBJ1-2; 9 bases fit TRBD1. In germline, CDR1 is MNHNS, CDR2 SASEGT. CDR3 length equals 13 residues. V lost 4 bases and J lost 7; bases outside the gene matches: 4.

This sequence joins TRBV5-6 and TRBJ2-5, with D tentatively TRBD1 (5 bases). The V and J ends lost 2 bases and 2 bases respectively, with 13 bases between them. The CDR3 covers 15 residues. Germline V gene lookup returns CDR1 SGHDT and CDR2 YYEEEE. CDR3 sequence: CASSLRDSLQETQYF. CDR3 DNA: TGTGCCAGCAGCTTAAGAGACAGCCTACAAGAGACCCAGTACTTC. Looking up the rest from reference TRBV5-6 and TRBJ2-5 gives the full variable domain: DAGVTQSPTHLIKTRGQQVTLRCSPKSGHDTVSWYQQALGQGPQFIFQYYEEEERQRGNFPDRFSGHQFPNYSSELNVNALLLGDSALYLCASSLRDSLQETQYFGPGTRLLVL.

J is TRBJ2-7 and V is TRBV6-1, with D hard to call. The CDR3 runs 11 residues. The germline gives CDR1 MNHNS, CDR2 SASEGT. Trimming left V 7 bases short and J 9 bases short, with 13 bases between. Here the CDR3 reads CASTMGSTQYF. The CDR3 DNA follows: TGTGCCAGCACCATGGGGTCTACGCAGTACTTC.

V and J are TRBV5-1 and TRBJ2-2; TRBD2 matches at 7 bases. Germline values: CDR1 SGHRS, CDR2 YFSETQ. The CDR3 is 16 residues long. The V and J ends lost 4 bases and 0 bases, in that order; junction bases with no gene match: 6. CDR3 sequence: CASSPRGVPNTGELFF. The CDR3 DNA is TGCGCCAGCAGCCCCCGGGGGGTCCCGAACACCGGGGAGCTGTTTTTT. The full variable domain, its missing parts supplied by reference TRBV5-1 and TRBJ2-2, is KAGVTQTPRYLIKTRGQQVTLSCSPISGHRSVSWYQQTPGQGLQFLFEYFSETQRNKGNFPGRFSGRQFSNSRSEMNVSTLELGDSALYLCASSPRGVPNTGELFFGEGSRLTVL.

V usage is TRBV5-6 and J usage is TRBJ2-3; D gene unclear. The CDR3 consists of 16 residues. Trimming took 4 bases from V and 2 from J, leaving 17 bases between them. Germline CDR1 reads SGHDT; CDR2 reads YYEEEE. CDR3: CASSRGSWTITDTQYF. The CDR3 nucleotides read TGTGCCAGCAGCCGTGGAAGTTGGACCATCACAGATACGCAGTATTTT.

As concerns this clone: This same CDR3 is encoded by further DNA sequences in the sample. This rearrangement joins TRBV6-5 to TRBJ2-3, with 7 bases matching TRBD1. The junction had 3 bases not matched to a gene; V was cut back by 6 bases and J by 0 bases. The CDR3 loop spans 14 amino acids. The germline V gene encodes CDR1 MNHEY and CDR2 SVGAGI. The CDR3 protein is CASSRGISTDTQYF. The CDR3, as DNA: TGTGCCAGCAGCAGGGGGATTAGCACAGATACGCAGTATTTT.

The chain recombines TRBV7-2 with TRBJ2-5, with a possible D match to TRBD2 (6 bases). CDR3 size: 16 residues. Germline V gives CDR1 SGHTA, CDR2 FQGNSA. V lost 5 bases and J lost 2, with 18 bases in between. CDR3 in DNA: TGTGCCAGCAGCCTCGACTTGGGGGGAAGACAAGAGACCCAGTACTTC. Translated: CASSLDLGGRQETQYF.

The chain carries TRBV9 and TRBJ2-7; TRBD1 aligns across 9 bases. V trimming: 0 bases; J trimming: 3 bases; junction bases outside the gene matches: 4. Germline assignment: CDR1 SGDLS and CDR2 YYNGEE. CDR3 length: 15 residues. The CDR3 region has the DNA TGTGCCAGCAGCGTAGGACGGGACAGGGTCTACGAGCAGTACTTC. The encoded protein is CASSVGRDRVYEQYF.

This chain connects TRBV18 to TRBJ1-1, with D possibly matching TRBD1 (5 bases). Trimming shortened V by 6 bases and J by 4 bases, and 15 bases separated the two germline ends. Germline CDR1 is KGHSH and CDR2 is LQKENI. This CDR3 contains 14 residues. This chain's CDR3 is CASSLQVVGTEAFF. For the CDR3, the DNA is TGTGCCAGCTCGCTACAGGTGGTGGGCACTGAAGCTTTCTTT.

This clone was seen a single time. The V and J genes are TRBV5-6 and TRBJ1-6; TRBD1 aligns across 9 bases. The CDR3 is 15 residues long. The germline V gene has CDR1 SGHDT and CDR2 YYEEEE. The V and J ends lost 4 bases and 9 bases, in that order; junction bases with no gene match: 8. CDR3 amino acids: CASSPRDRVLSPLHF. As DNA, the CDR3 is TGTGCCAGCAGCCCCAGGGACAGGGTACTTTCACCCCTCCACTTT.

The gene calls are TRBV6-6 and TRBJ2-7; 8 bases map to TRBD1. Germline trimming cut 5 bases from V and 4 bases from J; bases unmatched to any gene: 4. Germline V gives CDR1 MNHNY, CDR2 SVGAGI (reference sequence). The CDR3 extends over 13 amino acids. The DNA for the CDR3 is TGTGCCAGCAGTATGACAGGGGCTTACGAGCAGTACTTC. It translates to CASSMTGAYEQYF.

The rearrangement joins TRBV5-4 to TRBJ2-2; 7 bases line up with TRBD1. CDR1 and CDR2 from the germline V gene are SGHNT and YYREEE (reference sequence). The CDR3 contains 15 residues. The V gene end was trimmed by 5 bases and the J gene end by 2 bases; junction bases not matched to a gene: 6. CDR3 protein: CASRPGQINTGELFF. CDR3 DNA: TGTGCCAGCAGACCGGGACAGATAAACACCGGGGAGCTGTTTTTT.

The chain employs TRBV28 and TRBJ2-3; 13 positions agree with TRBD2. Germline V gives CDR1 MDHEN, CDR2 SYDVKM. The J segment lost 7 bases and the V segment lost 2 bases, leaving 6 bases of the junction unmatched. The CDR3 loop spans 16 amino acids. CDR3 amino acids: CASSLPTSGRVNTQYF. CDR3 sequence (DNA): TGTGCCAGCAGTTTACCCACTAGCGGGAGGGTTAATACGCAGTATTTT.

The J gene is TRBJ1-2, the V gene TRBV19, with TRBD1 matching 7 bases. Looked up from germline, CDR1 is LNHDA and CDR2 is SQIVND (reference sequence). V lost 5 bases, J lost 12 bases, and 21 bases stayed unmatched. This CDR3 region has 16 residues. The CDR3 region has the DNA TGTGCCAGTAGTTCCTCCCCCCTGACAGGGCGCCCCGGCCACACCTTC. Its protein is CASSSSPLTGRPGHTF.

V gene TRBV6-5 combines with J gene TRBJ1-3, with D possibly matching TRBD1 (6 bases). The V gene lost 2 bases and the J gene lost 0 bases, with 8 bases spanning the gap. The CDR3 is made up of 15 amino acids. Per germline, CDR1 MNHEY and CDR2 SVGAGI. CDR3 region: CASSYTTGSGNTIYF. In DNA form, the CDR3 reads TGTGCCAGCAGTTACACGACAGGCTCTGGAAACACCATATATTTT.

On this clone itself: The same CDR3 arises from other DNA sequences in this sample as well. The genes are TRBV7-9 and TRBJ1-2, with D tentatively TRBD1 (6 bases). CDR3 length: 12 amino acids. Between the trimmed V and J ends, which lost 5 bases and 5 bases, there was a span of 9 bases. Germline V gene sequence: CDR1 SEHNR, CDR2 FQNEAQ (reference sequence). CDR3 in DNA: TGTGCCAGCAGCCTGGACAGTTATGGCTACACCTTC. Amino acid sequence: CASSLDSYGYTF.

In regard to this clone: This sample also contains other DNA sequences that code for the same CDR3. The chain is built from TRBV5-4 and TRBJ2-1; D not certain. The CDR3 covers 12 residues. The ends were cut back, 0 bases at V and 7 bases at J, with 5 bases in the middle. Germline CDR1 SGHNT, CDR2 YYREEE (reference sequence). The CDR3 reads CASSLEGNEQFF. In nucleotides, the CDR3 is TGTGCCAGCAGCTTGGAAGGAAATGAGCAGTTCTTC.